Listed below are T cell receptor beta chains from one sample, sequenced in a study of a mutant IDH1 vaccine in newly diagnosed glioma. The method was immunoSEQ multiplex PCR; TCRdb's version includes in-frame clones alone and lacks a portion of them. Among tens of thousands of clones listed, around 83% were seen once. The sequenced sample was peripheral blood mononuclear cells (PBMCs), obtained from a glioma patient treated with radiotherapy, temozolomide or both. The source of these receptors is a woman aged 18-29 years with glioma. Some clones in this sample may be carry-over from other donors' samples. Both conserved end residues are part of each CDR3. Each record gives: V gene, J gene, clone size, D gene, CDR3 protein, CDR3 DNA. D genes are given only for firm matches. The size of a clone is reported for some rows only, either as once, few or many, or as a class for expanded clones.

V gene: TRBV9
J gene: TRBJ2-3
clone size: .
D gene: .
CDR3 protein: CASSYILSDTQYF
CDR3 DNA: TGTGCCAGCAGCTACATACTCTCAGATACGCAGTATTTT

V gene: TRBV7-3
J gene: TRBJ2-2
clone size: .
D gene: .
CDR3 protein: CASSFAGAGELFF
CDR3 DNA: TGTGCCAGCAGCTTCGCAGGGGCCGGGGAGCTGTTTTTT

V gene: TRBV19
J gene: TRBJ1-5
clone size: .
D gene: TRBD1
CDR3 protein: CASSIGTGINQPQHF
CDR3 DNA: TGTGCCAGTAGTATCGGGACAGGGATCAATCAGCCCCAGCATTTT

V gene: TRBV9
J gene: TRBJ2-2
clone size: .
D gene: .
CDR3 protein: CASSVVTGRAGELFF
CDR3 DNA: TGTGCCAGCAGCGTAGTTACAGGACGGGCCGGGGAGCTGTTTTTT

V gene: TRBV29-1
J gene: TRBJ2-2
clone size: .
D gene: TRBD1
CDR3 protein: CSAHRGNTGELFF
CDR3 DNA: TGCAGCGCCCACAGGGGTAACACCGGGGAGCTGTTTTTT

V gene: TRBV25-1
J gene: TRBJ1-2
clone size: .
D gene: .
CDR3 protein: CASSPLDGYTF
CDR3 DNA: TGTGCCAGCAGCCCTTTAGACGGCTACACCTTC

V gene: TRBV5-1
J gene: TRBJ2-7
clone size: few
D gene: TRBD1
CDR3 protein: CASSLAPGTGYEQYF
CDR3 DNA: TGCGCCAGCAGCTTGGCTCCCGGGACAGGCTACGAGCAGTACTTC

V gene: TRBV14
J gene: TRBJ2-2
clone size: .
D gene: .
CDR3 protein: CASSLSRGSAGELFF
CDR3 DNA: TGTGCCAGCAGCCTTAGTAGGGGGAGCGCCGGGGAGCTGTTTTTT

V gene: TRBV5-6
J gene: TRBJ2-7
clone size: .
D gene: TRBD1
CDR3 protein: CASSFRDRHIYEQYF
CDR3 DNA: TGTGCCAGCAGCTTCCGGGACAGGCACATCTACGAGCAGTACTTC

V gene: TRBV7-6
J gene: TRBJ1-1
clone size: few
D gene: TRBD1
CDR3 protein: CASSPGTGTAFF
CDR3 DNA: TGTGCCAGCAGCCCCGGGACAGGGACAGCTTTCTTT

V gene: TRBV7-2
J gene: TRBJ2-7
clone size: .
D gene: TRBD2
CDR3 protein: CASSLRRGGLAAYEQYF
CDR3 DNA: TGTGCCAGCAGCTTAAGAAGGGGGGGACTAGCCGCCTACGAGCAGTACTTC

V gene: TRBV14
J gene: TRBJ2-5
clone size: .
D gene: .
CDR3 protein: CASSQRSQMETQYF
CDR3 DNA: TGTGCCAGCAGCCAAAGAAGCCAGATGGAGACCCAGTACTTC

V gene: TRBV7-9
J gene: TRBJ1-1
clone size: .
D gene: .
CDR3 protein: CASSLGGGSNTEAFF
CDR3 DNA: TGTGCCAGCAGCCTGGGGGGGGGTTCGAACACTGAAGCTTTCTTT

V gene: TRBV27
J gene: TRBJ1-1
clone size: .
D gene: TRBD1
CDR3 protein: CASSNLQGTNTEAFF
CDR3 DNA: TGTGCCAGCAGTAATCTACAGGGGACGAACACTGAAGCTTTCTTT

V gene: TRBV4-3
J gene: TRBJ1-5
clone size: .
D gene: .
CDR3 protein: CASSQEWGGNQPQHF
CDR3 DNA: TGCGCCAGCAGCCAAGAATGGGGGGGCAATCAGCCCCAGCATTTT

V gene: TRBV7-9
J gene: TRBJ2-7
clone size: .
D gene: TRBD2
CDR3 protein: CASSFGLEEQYF
CDR3 DNA: TGTGCCAGCAGCTTCGGACTAGAAGAGCAGTACTTC

V gene: TRBV5-1
J gene: TRBJ1-4
clone size: .
D gene: .
CDR3 protein: CASARATNEKLFF
CDR3 DNA: TGCGCCAGCGCCCGGGCAACTAATGAAAAACTGTTTTTT

V gene: TRBV6-5
J gene: TRBJ2-7
clone size: .
D gene: .
CDR3 protein: CASSYPRAQGLYEQYF
CDR3 DNA: TGTGCCAGCAGTTACCCAAGAGCACAGGGCCTCTACGAGCAGTACTTC

V gene: TRBV29-1
J gene: TRBJ2-3
clone size: .
D gene: TRBD2
CDR3 protein: CSAVGLAGLVTQYF
CDR3 DNA: TGCAGCGCTGTCGGACTAGCGGGACTGGTTACGCAGTATTTT

V gene: TRBV30
J gene: TRBJ2-7
clone size: .
D gene: TRBD2
CDR3 protein: CAWSGGPGLADPRDF
CDR3 DNA: TGTGCCTGGAGTGGGGGCCCGGGACTAGCGGATCCGCGGGACTTC

V gene: TRBV30
J gene: TRBJ1-4
clone size: few
D gene: .
CDR3 protein: CAWTGEREKLFF
CDR3 DNA: TGTGCCTGGACAGGGGAAAGAGAAAAACTGTTTTTT

V gene: TRBV7-9
J gene: TRBJ2-5
clone size: .
D gene: .
CDR3 protein: CASSLGERSEETQYF
CDR3 DNA: TGTGCCAGCAGCTTAGGAGAGCGGTCGGAGGAGACCCAGTACTTC

V gene: TRBV19
J gene: TRBJ2-7
clone size: .
D gene: .
CDR3 protein: CASSPTRLLWSYEQYF
CDR3 DNA: TGTGCCAGTAGTCCTACCCGCCTTCTATGGTCCTACGAGCAGTACTTC

V gene: TRBV19
J gene: TRBJ1-1
clone size: .
D gene: .
CDR3 protein: CASSGPGRGDTEAFF
CDR3 DNA: TGTGCCAGTAGCGGGCCGGGACGAGGGGACACTGAAGCTTTCTTT

V gene: TRBV5-6
J gene: TRBJ2-7
clone size: .
D gene: TRBD1
CDR3 protein: CASSPRTGYGEQYF
CDR3 DNA: TGTGCCAGCAGCCCCCGGACAGGGTACGGCGAGCAGTACTTC

V gene: TRBV6-1
J gene: TRBJ1-2
clone size: .
D gene: .
CDR3 protein: CASTGQGGYTF
CDR3 DNA: TGTGCCAGCACCGGTCAGGGTGGCTACACCTTC

V gene: TRBV27
J gene: TRBJ2-3
clone size: .
D gene: .
CDR3 protein: CASSFDRITDTQYF
CDR3 DNA: TGTGCCAGCAGTTTCGACAGGATCACAGATACGCAGTATTTT

V gene: TRBV7-9
J gene: TRBJ2-7
clone size: .
D gene: TRBD2
CDR3 protein: CASSSGRDEQYF
CDR3 DNA: TGTGCCAGCAGCTCGGGGAGGGACGAGCAGTACTTC

V gene: TRBV5-1
J gene: TRBJ1-5
clone size: .
D gene: .
CDR3 protein: CASSLGQYSNQPQHF
CDR3 DNA: TGCGCCAGCAGCTTGGGGCAGTATAGCAATCAGCCCCAGCATTTT

V gene: TRBV7-9
J gene: TRBJ2-7
clone size: .
D gene: TRBD2
CDR3 protein: CASSLGHGASGGAEEQYF
CDR3 DNA: TGTGCCAGCAGCTTGGGGCATGGAGCTAGCGGGGGGGCTGAAGAGCAGTACTTC